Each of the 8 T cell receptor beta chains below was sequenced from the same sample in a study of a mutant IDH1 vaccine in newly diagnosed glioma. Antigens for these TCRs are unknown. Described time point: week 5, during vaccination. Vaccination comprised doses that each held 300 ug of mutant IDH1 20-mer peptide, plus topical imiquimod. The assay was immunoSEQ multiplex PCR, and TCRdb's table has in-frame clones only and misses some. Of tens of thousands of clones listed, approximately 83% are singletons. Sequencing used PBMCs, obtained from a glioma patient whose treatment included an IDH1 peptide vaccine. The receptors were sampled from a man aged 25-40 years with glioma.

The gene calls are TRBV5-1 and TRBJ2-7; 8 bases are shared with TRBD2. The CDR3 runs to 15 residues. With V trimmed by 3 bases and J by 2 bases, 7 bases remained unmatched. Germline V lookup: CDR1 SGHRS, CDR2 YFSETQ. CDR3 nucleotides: TGCGCCAGCAGCTGGGGACTAGTCGGGGCCTACGAGCAGTACTTC. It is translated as CASSWGLVGAYEQYF.

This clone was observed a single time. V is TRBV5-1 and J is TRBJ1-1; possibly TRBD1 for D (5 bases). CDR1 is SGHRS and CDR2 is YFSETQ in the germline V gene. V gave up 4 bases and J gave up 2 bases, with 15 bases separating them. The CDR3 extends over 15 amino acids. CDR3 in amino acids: CASSPPGGGNTEAFF. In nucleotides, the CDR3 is TGCGCCAGCAGCCCCCCGGGGGGGGGAAACACTGAAGCTTTCTTT.

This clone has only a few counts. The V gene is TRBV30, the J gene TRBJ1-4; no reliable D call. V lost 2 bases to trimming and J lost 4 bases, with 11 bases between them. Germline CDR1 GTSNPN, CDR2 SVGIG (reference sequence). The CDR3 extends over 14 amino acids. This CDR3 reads CAWSRGLNNEKLFF. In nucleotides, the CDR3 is TGTGCCTGGAGTAGAGGACTGAATAATGAAAAACTGTTTTTT. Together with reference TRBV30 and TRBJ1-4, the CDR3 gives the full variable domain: SQTIHQWPATLVQPVGSPLSLECTVEGTSNPNLYWYRQAAGRGLQLLFYSVGIGQISSEVPQNLSASRPQDRQFILSSKKLLLSDSGFYLCAWSRGLNNEKLFFGSGTQLSVL.

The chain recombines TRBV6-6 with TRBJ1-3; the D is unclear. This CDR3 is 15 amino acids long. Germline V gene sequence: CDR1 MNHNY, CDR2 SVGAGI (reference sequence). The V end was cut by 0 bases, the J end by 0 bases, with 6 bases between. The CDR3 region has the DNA TGTGCCAGCAGTTACTCGCCAGTCTCTGGAAACACCATATATTTT. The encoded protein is CASSYSPVSGNTIYF.

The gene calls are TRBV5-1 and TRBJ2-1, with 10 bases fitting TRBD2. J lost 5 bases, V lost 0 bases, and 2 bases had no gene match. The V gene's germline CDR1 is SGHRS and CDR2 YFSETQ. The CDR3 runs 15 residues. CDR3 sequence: CASSLGTSGNNEQFF. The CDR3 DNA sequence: TGCGCCAGCAGCTTGGGGACTAGCGGTAACAATGAGCAGTTCTTC.

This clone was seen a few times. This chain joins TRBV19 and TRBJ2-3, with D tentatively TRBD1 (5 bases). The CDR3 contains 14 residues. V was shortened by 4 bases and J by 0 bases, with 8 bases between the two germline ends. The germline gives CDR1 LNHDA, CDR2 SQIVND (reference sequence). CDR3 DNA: TGTGCCAGTAGTACCGACAGTAGCACAGATACGCAGTATTTT. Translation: CASSTDSSTDTQYF.

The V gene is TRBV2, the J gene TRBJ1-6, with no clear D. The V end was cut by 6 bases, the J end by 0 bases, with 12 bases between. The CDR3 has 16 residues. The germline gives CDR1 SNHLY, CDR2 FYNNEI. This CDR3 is CASRYHTSSYNSPLHF. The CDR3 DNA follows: TGTGCCAGCAGGTACCACACGAGCTCCTATAATTCACCCCTCCACTTT.

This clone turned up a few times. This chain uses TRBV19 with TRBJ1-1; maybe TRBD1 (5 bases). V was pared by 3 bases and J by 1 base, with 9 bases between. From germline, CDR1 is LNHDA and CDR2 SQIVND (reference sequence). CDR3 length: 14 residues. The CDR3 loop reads CASSIRRANTEAFF. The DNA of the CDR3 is TGTGCCAGTAGTATCCGCAGGGCGAACACTGAAGCTTTCTTT.